The clone carrying this TCR beta chain turned up a few times. Its antigen is not known. A much larger clone differs from this one at a single base, so this may be a read error. The authors incorporated unique molecular identifiers into the TCR beta cDNA libraries. TCRdb reanalysed the PCR reads using MiXCR and keeps one entry per CDR3 protein. This table has 400,000 to 500,000 distinct CDR3 sequences, 39% appearing once. This specimen comes from a study of post-analysis software for immune sequencing data. Findings and limits, study-wide: Included in a set of roughly five TRBV segments more frequent in patients than controls were TRBV5-6, TRBV5-1 and TRBV20-1. Same-batch preparations were strongly co-clustered by F measure.

The CDR3 sequence is 10 residues long. Germline V gene data show CDR1 as MRHNA and CDR2 as SNTAGT. This sequence was found in a girl aged 2 to 9 with multiple sclerosis. V is TRBV6-4 and J is TRBJ2-4; D not resolved. The assigned J gene may be wrong: the sequence end matches TRBJ2-7 better. Sequencing was done on a sample of blood. CDR3 loop: CASTSYEQYF. DNA for the CDR3: TGTGCCAGCACCTCCTACGAGCAGTACTTC.